This T cell receptor (beta chain) derives from a study of technical replicates of blood from a handful of donors. Sequenced by immunoSEQ multiplex PCR; TCRdb stores in-frame clones only, minus some. The sample carries 60,000 to 85,000 clones, 90% to 95% recorded once. The V end lost 3 bases, the J end lost 5 bases, and 15 bases lay between the germline ends. From germline, CDR1 is SGHDT and CDR2 YYEEEE. The CDR3 has 14 amino acids. The receptor's source is a human donor in good health. The rearrangement links TRBV5-6 to TRBJ2-7; TRBD1 might be the D (5 bases). The sequencing sample was made of T cells isolated from PBMCs. The CDR3 DNA reads TGTGCCAGCAGCTCCCTGGGTCAGGGAAACGAGCAGTACTTC. It encodes CASSSLGQGNEQYF.